Presented here are 7 T cell receptor beta chains from one specimen sequenced in a study of brain T cells in children with intractable seizures. This table comes from immunoSEQ multiplex PCR, and its TCRdb copy is limited to in-frame clones, with some not included. Among a few hundred thousand clones listed, roughly 92% were seen once. This sample's time point: blood from clinic visit 5 months post-surgery; TSC patient then seizure free. The sequences come from peripheral blood, collected more than 4 months after surgery. The receptors derive from a boy in the first two years of life with tuberous sclerosis and intractable seizures.

The rearrangement links TRBV4-1 to TRBJ1-5, with TRBD1 identical over 9 bases. The V and J ends lost 4 bases and 6 bases, in that order; junction bases with no gene match: 7. Germline assignment: CDR1 MGHRA and CDR2 YSYEKL. The CDR3 is 15 residues long. CDR3 sequence reads: CASSRVGQGRQPQHF. The CDR3 DNA reads as TGCGCCAGCAGCCGGGTCGGACAGGGGCGTCAGCCCCAGCATTTT.

The chain joins TRBV11-2 to TRBJ1-5; 11 bases align to TRBD1. From germline, CDR1 is SGHAT and CDR2 FQNNGV. V lost 4 bases, J lost 2 bases, and 4 bases stayed unmatched. This CDR3 contains 16 residues. The CDR3 here is CASSSGQGAGNQPQHF. The CDR3 DNA reads TGTGCCAGCAGCTCTGGACAGGGGGCCGGCAATCAGCCCCAGCATTTT.

The chain employs TRBV5-1 and TRBJ1-1; D perhaps matches TRBD1 (5 bases). CDR1 is SGHRS and CDR2 is YFSETQ in the germline V gene. The CDR3 covers 13 residues. V lost 5 bases and J 5 bases, leaving 13 bases between the germline ends. The CDR3 DNA follows: TGCGCCAGCAGTGGGGGTGGGAAAACTGAAGCTTTCTTT. Translating it yields CASSGGGKTEAFF.

V gene TRBV5-6 combines with J gene TRBJ2-7; 7 bases are a match to TRBD1. V lost 4 bases and J lost 3; bases outside the gene matches: 4. The CDR3 totals 13 residues. Germline V gene sequence: CDR1 SGHDT, CDR2 YYEEEE. The CDR3 DNA is TGTGCCAGCAGCCCTGGGACAGTCTACGAGCAGTACTTC. Translated: CASSPGTVYEQYF.

V and J are TRBV12-3 or TRBV12-4 and TRBJ2-1; a weak D match, TRBD1 (5 bases). The CDR3 is made up of 13 amino acids. The germline V and J ends were trimmed by 1 base and 8 bases, with 9 bases remaining between them. The CDR3 loop is CASSLGWGDEQFF. The DNA for the CDR3 is TGTGCCAGCAGTTTAGGGTGGGGCGATGAGCAGTTCTTC.

V usage is TRBV7-3 and J usage is TRBJ2-7, with D perhaps matching TRBD2 (5 bases). The CDR3 contains 13 residues. V lost 1 base to trimming and J lost 3 bases, with 7 bases between them. Germline CDR1 reads SGHTA; CDR2 reads FQGTGA. CDR3 in DNA: TGTGCCAGCAGCTTAAAAGAGGGCTACGAGCAGTACTTC. Amino acids: CASSLKEGYEQYF.

This rearrangement joins TRBV5-1 to TRBJ2-1; 12 bases align to TRBD2. The trim removed 0 bases at V and 8 bases at J, leaving 9 bases unmatched. The germline V gene encodes CDR1 SGHRS and CDR2 YFSETQ. The CDR3 is made up of 17 amino acids. Here the CDR3 reads CASSLGLAGVDYDEQFF. The CDR3 DNA reads as TGCGCCAGCAGCTTGGGACTAGCGGGAGTTGATTACGATGAGCAGTTCTTC.